Here is one T cell receptor (beta chain) with its context. This entry belongs to a study of OX40 agonist ivuxolimab in advanced cancers. Sequencing was performed with immunoSEQ multiplex PCR; in TCRdb, only in-frame clones are kept and a portion is missing. In the table there are approximately 15,000 clones, about four fifths of which are singletons. Trimming pared 5 bases from V and 1 base from J, leaving 11 bases between. Germline CDR1 reads MDHEN; CDR2 reads SYDVKM. The CDR3 has 14 residues. The sequences come from CD4+ or CD8+ T cells sorted from blood, collected in a trial of the OX40 agonist ivuxolimab. J is TRBJ2-5 and V is TRBV28, with D tentatively TRBD1 or TRBD2 (5 bases each). This sequence originates from an adult with an advanced solid tumor such as melanoma, head and neck, liver or kidney cancer. The CDR3 region is CASSPRDGQETQYF. The CDR3 DNA follows: TGTGCCAGCAGTCCAAGGGACGGCCAAGAGACCCAGTACTTC.